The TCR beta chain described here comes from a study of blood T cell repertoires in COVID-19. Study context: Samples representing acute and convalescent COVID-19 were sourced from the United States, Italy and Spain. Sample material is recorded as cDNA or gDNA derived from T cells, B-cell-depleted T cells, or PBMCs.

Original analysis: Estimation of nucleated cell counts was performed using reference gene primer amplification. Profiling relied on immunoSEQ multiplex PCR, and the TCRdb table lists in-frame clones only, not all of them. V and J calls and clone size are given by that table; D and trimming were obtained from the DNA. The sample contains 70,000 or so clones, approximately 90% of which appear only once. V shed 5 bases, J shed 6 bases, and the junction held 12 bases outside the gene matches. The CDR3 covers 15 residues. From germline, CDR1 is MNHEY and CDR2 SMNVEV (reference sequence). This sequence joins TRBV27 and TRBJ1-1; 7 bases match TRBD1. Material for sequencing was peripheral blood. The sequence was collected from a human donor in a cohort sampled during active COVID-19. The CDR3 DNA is TGTGCCAGCAGTACCTCCGGCGGGGGGACAGCTGAAGCTTTCTTT. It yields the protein CASSTSGGGTAEAFF.